This TCR beta chain was sequenced in a study of T cells in Graves' hyperthyroidism and ophthalmopathy. After removal of 4 bases from V and 0 bases from J, the junction contained 5 bases not matched to a gene. The CDR3 runs to 15 residues. TCR beta CDR3 regions were amplified from RNA. An initial round of RT-PCR targeting the TCR CDR3 relied on the HTBI primer set. One entry per CDR3 protein, called by TCRdb with MiXCR from the multiplex PCR reads. The sample carries approximately 430,000 distinct CDR3 sequences, roughly 14% recorded once. Based on clinical symptoms, serum thyroxine and TRAb, thyroid ultrasound and orbital computed tomography, diagnoses were reached. A roughly 9.1 ml volume of fresh peripheral blood provided the PBMCs.

Material for sequencing was blood. The V and J genes are TRBV12-3 or TRBV12-4 and TRBJ1-1; 7 bases agree with TRBD1. The sequence came from a man aged 18 to 30 with Graves' ophthalmopathy. The CDR3 DNA is TGTGCCAGCAGTTCCCCGGGACAGATGAACACTGAAGCTTTCTTT. Amino acids: CASSSPGQMNTEAFF.